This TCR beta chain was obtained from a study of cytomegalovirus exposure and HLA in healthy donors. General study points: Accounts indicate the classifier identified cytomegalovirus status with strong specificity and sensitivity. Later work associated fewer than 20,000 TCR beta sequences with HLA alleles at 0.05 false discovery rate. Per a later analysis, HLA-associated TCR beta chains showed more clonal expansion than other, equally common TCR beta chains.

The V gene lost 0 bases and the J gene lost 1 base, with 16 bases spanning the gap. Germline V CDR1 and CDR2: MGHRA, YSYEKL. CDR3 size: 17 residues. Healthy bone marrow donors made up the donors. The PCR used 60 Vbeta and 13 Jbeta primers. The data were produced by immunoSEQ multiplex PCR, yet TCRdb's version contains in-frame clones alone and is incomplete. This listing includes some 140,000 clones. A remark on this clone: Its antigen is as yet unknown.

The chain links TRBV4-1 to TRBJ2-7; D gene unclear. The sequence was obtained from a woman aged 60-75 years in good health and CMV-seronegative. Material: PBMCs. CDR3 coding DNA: TGCGCCAGCAGCCAAGATCCCCTGGCAGGCTATTCCTACGAGCAGTACTTC. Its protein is CASSQDPLAGYSYEQYF.